This T cell receptor beta chain was sequenced during a study of T cells in Graves' hyperthyroidism and ophthalmopathy. This clonotype was found many times. The antigen remains unidentified. Across 18 months, stable Graves' hyperthyroidism was marked by no progression to ophthalmopathy. Germline V lookup: CDR1 LGHDT, CDR2 YNNKEL (reference sequence). V was pared by 4 bases and J by 9 bases, with 13 bases between. This CDR3 contains 13 residues. Broader study findings: Most thyroid clonotypes expanded above 0.001 were also detected in blood. It was a median 6.5 months before onset that the model predicted ophthalmopathy.

TCR beta CDR3 sequences were amplified from RNA transcripts. HTBI primers were the set used in a first-round RT-PCR of the TCR CDR3. TCRdb processed the multiplex PCR reads anew with MiXCR; each CDR3 protein has one entry. Of 350,000 to 450,000 distinct CDR3 sequences in the sample, about 15% are singletons; the top ten hold approximately 11%. Sequenced sample: blood. This rearrangement joins TRBV3-1 to TRBJ2-1; no firm D call. The clonotype comes from a woman aged 60 to 75 with Graves' hyperthyroidism. In DNA, the CDR3 is TGTGCCAGCAGCCTCGGCCCCCCCCGTGAGCAGTTCTTC. Its translation is CASSLGPPREQFF.